This TCR beta chain emerged from a study of blood T cell repertoires in COVID-19. Study at large: PBMCs, B-cell-depleted T cells, or T cells provided the cDNA or gDNA that made up the material.

The protocol was immunoSEQ multiplex PCR, while the TCRdb copy is restricted to in-frame clones and leaves out a portion. The sample shows under 200,000 clones, roughly 88% of them seen only once. V trimming: 1 base; J trimming: 6 bases; junction bases outside the gene matches: 11. Germline CDR1 MGHRA, CDR2 YSYEKL. The CDR3 totals 18 residues. The receptor's source is a woman older than 75 with acute or convalescent COVID-19. The chain uses TRBV4-1 and TRBJ2-1, with TRBD2 identical over 11 bases. Sequencing was performed on peripheral blood. The CDR3: CASSQGNSGRARANEQFF. The CDR3, as DNA: TGCGCCAGCAGCCAAGGTAATAGCGGGAGGGCCCGGGCCAATGAGCAGTTCTTC.